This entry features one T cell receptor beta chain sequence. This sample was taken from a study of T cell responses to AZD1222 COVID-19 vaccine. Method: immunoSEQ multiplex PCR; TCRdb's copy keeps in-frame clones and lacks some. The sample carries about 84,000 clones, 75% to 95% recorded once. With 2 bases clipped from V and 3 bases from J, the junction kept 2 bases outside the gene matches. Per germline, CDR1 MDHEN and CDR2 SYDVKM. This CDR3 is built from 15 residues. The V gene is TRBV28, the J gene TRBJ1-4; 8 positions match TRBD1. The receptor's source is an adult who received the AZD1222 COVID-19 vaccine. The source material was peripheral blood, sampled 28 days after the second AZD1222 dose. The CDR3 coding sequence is TGTGCCAGCAGTTTAGCGGGACAGGCTAATGAAAAACTGTTTTTT. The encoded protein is CASSLAGQANEKLFF.